The 9 T cell receptor beta chains below all came from one sample that was sequenced in a study of T cells in Graves' hyperthyroidism and ophthalmopathy. Authors of the study amplified TCR beta CDR3 regions from RNA transcripts. A set of HTBI primers served as the primers for a first-round RT-PCR of the TCR CDR3. TCRdb recomputed calls from the multiplex PCR reads with MiXCR, one row per CDR3 protein. The data contain about 380,000 distinct CDR3 sequences, about 13% of them singletons. The specimen was blood. Source of these receptors: a man aged 25-40 years with Graves' hyperthyroidism that later progressed to Graves' ophthalmopathy.

In this sample, this clonotype turned up a few times. V and J are TRBV28 and TRBJ2-1; 12 bases match TRBD1. The germline gives CDR1 MDHEN, CDR2 SYDVKM. After removal of 3 bases from V and 9 bases from J, the junction contained 18 bases not matched to a gene. The CDR3 is 19 residues long. This CDR3 is CASSFKPSWDRGLRSEQFF. The CDR3 DNA sequence: TGTGCCAGCAGTTTCAAACCCTCGTGGGACAGGGGGCTACGCAGTGAGCAGTTCTTC. Using reference TRBV28 and TRBJ2-1 for the parts outside the CDR3, the full variable domain is DVKVTQSSRYLVKRTGEKVFLECVQDMDHENMFWYRQDPGLGLRLIYFSYDVKMKEKGDIPEGYSVSREKKERFSLILESASTNQTSMYLCASSFKPSWDRGLRSEQFFGPGTRLTVL.

This clonotype appeared many times. This chain links TRBV30 with TRBJ2-7; D remains unclear. The germline CDR1 and CDR2 sequences are GTSNPN and SVGIG (reference sequence). The V end was cut by 3 bases, the J end by 2 bases, with 5 bases between. The CDR3 has 11 residues. The CDR3, as DNA: TGTGCCTGGAGGGGGACCTACGAGCAGTACTTC. Protein product: CAWRGTYEQYF.

This clonotype showed up just a few times. The rearrangement links TRBV29-1 to TRBJ2-1, with D hard to call. The CDR3 runs 13 residues. V was shortened by 2 bases and J by 3 bases, with 8 bases between the two germline ends. Germline loops: CDR1 SQVTM, CDR2 ANQGSEA. Written as DNA, the CDR3 is TGCAGCGTTGAAAAAGGCAGCTACAATGAGCAGTTCTTC. It is translated as CSVEKGSYNEQFF.

This clonotype has a count of ten or more. This chain joins TRBV30 and TRBJ2-1; TRBD1 aligns across 7 bases. The germline V gene has CDR1 GTSNPN and CDR2 SVGIG (reference sequence). This CDR3 is 13 amino acids long. V lost 1 base, J lost 6 bases, and 3 bases stayed unmatched. CDR3 protein: CAWSGYRGNEQFF. The CDR3 coding sequence is TGTGCCTGGAGTGGGTACAGGGGCAATGAGCAGTTCTTC.

This clonotype was observed a handful of times. The CDR3 DNA sequence: TGTGCCAGCAGCGCCGGGTACCCGAACACCGGGGAGCTGTTTTTT. It is translated as CASSAGYPNTGELFF. The chain employs TRBV6-1 and TRBJ2-2, with D unclear. Germline V gene lookup returns CDR1 MNHNS and CDR2 SASEGT. The CDR3 runs to 15 residues. Trimming took off 6 bases at V and 0 bases at J, with 11 bases between the two ends.

At least ten counts were recorded for this clonotype. This chain uses TRBV28 with TRBJ1-6, with 9 positions matching TRBD1. Unmatched junction bases numbered 13, after V lost 10 bases and J lost 3 bases. This CDR3 has 17 amino acids. Germline V CDR1 and CDR2: MDHEN, SYDVKM. CDR3 sequence (DNA): TGTGCCACCGTTCGAACAGGGGGCGTGAGCTATAATTCACCCCTCCACTTT. This encodes CATVRTGGVSYNSPLHF.

The J gene is TRBJ1-2, the V gene TRBV2, with D possibly TRBD1 on 6 matching bases. Germline CDR1 SNHLY, CDR2 FYNNEI. The CDR3 is made up of 13 amino acids. V dropped 6 bases and J dropped 3 bases, with 11 bases sitting between them. As DNA, the CDR3 is TGTGCCAGCAGAGGGGACACCCACTATGGCTACACCTTC. Protein product: CASRGDTHYGYTF.

This CDR3 reads CASSSGDRRYGYTF. In DNA form, the CDR3 reads TGCGCCAGCAGCTCGGGGGACAGACGCTATGGCTACACCTTC. The chain combines TRBV4-1 with TRBJ1-2; TRBD1 agrees at 7 bases. The germline V gene encodes CDR1 MGHRA and CDR2 YSYEKL. The J segment lost 4 bases and the V segment lost 5 bases, leaving 7 bases of the junction unmatched. This CDR3 has 14 amino acids.

This clonotype appeared a few times. This chain joins TRBV25-1 and TRBJ2-3, with D possibly called TRBD1 or TRBD2 (5 bases each). CDR3 length equals 16 residues. The V end was cut by 2 bases, the J end by 0 bases, with 12 bases between. In germline, CDR1 is MGHDK, CDR2 SYGVNS. This CDR3 is CASSEMGTSSTDTQYF. The CDR3, as DNA: TGTGCCAGCAGTGAAATGGGGACCTCTAGCACAGATACGCAGTATTTT.